These T cell receptor beta chains were read from a single sample in a study of T-cell memory formation after mild COVID-19. Each CDR3 protein is one row after TCRdb ran MiXCR on the 5' RACE reads. The sample consists of around 200,000 distinct CDR3 sequences, roughly 20% of them appearing once. Sequenced: PBMCs or a T cell subset sorted from them (not recorded which). The receptor set was obtained from a man between 18 and 35 years old who had mild COVID-19 (a few samples of this study predate the infection). Cell type and time point are not known. Each CDR3 is given with its conserved first and last residue. The order of the fields is V gene, J gene, clone size, D gene, CDR3 protein, CDR3 DNA. A D gene is named only where the DNA matches it firmly. Rows give clone size only sometimes, using once, few, many, or a class for an expanded clone.

v_call: TRBV27
j_call: TRBJ1-5
clone_size: -
d_call: -
cdr3_aa: CASSLSGAGAAQHF
cdr3_nt: TGTGCCAGCAGTTTATCGGGGGCAGGGGCTGCCCAGCATTTT

v_call: TRBV11-1
j_call: TRBJ2-5
clone_size: few
d_call: TRBD2
cdr3_aa: CASIESSSGETQYF
cdr3_nt: TGTGCCAGCATCGAATCTTCTAGCGGAGAGACCCAGTACTTC

v_call: TRBV12-3/TRBV12-4
j_call: TRBJ2-4
clone_size: -
d_call: TRBD1
cdr3_aa: CASSQNRGTNIQYF
cdr3_nt: TGTGCCAGCAGCCAAAACAGGGGTACAAACATTCAGTACTTC

v_call: TRBV20-1
j_call: TRBJ1-4
clone_size: -
d_call: -
cdr3_aa: CSARESKEGKLFF
cdr3_nt: TGCAGTGCTAGAGAATCGAAAGAGGGAAAACTGTTTTTT

v_call: TRBV5-5
j_call: TRBJ1-1
clone_size: few
d_call: -
cdr3_aa: CASSPVGVGNTEAFF
cdr3_nt: TGTGCCAGCAGCCCGGTGGGGGTAGGGAACACTGAAGCTTTCTTT

v_call: TRBV6-2/TRBV6-3
j_call: TRBJ1-6
clone_size: many
d_call: -
cdr3_aa: CASRPSGGAGINSPLHF
cdr3_nt: TGTGCCAGCAGACCGTCCGGAGGTGCCGGAATAAATTCACCCCTCCACTTT

v_call: TRBV18
j_call: TRBJ1-1
clone_size: -
d_call: -
cdr3_aa: CASSPPGEKTEAFF
cdr3_nt: TGTGCCAGCTCACCGCCGGGGGAAAAAACTGAAGCTTTCTTT

v_call: TRBV10-3
j_call: TRBJ2-1
clone_size: -
d_call: -
cdr3_aa: CAISDPRGPYNEQFF
cdr3_nt: TGTGCCATCAGTGACCCCAGGGGACCCTACAATGAGCAGTTCTTC

v_call: TRBV7-2
j_call: TRBJ2-7
clone_size: -
d_call: -
cdr3_aa: CASSLSGGPSSYEQYF
cdr3_nt: TGTGCCAGCAGCCTTAGTGGCGGGCCCAGCTCCTACGAGCAGTACTTC

v_call: TRBV4-2
j_call: TRBJ1-4
clone_size: few
d_call: TRBD1
cdr3_aa: CASSQAAGTQGAREKLFF
cdr3_nt: TGTGCCAGCAGCCAAGCGGCCGGGACCCAGGGGGCTCGGGAAAAACTGTTTTTT

v_call: TRBV4-3
j_call: TRBJ2-6
clone_size: -
d_call: -
cdr3_aa: CASSQDLVPGANVLTF
cdr3_nt: TGCGCCAGCAGCCAAGATCTGGTACCTGGGGCCAACGTCCTGACTTTC

v_call: TRBV7-9
j_call: TRBJ1-1
clone_size: few
d_call: -
cdr3_aa: CASSSARTEAFF
cdr3_nt: TGTGCCAGCAGCTCCGCCCGGACTGAAGCTTTCTTT

v_call: TRBV5-1
j_call: TRBJ2-3
clone_size: -
d_call: -
cdr3_aa: CASSLGGRNTDTQYF
cdr3_nt: TGCGCCAGCAGCTTGGGGGGGCGCAATACAGATACGCAGTATTTT

v_call: TRBV24-1
j_call: TRBJ2-1
clone_size: few
d_call: TRBD1
cdr3_aa: CATSDFPGQGLNEQFF
cdr3_nt: TGTGCCACCAGTGATTTCCCGGGACAGGGGTTAAATGAGCAGTTCTTC

v_call: TRBV7-2
j_call: TRBJ1-2
clone_size: few
d_call: -
cdr3_aa: CASSSMTVDYGYTF
cdr3_nt: TGTGCCAGCAGCTCAATGACTGTTGACTATGGCTACACCTTC

v_call: TRBV5-1
j_call: TRBJ2-1
clone_size: many
d_call: TRBD2
cdr3_aa: CASSLVRSGGSYNEQFF
cdr3_nt: TGCGCCAGCAGCTTGGTTAGGTCGGGGGGCTCCTACAATGAGCAGTTCTTC

v_call: TRBV4-1
j_call: TRBJ2-2
clone_size: -
d_call: -
cdr3_aa: CASSQGAAYPTATGELFF
cdr3_nt: TGCGCCAGCAGCCAAGGCGCCGCCTATCCCACGGCAACCGGGGAGCTGTTTTTT

v_call: TRBV3-1
j_call: TRBJ2-3
clone_size: -
d_call: -
cdr3_aa: CASSQILADTQYF
cdr3_nt: TGTGCCAGCAGCCAGATTCTAGCAGATACGCAGTATTTT

v_call: TRBV24-1
j_call: TRBJ2-2
clone_size: once
d_call: -
cdr3_aa: CATSDWNNPGELFF
cdr3_nt: TGTGCCACCAGTGATTGGAACAATCCCGGGGAGCTGTTTTTT

v_call: TRBV5-6
j_call: TRBJ1-5
clone_size: -
d_call: -
cdr3_aa: CASSLSRTLAAQHF
cdr3_nt: TGTGCCAGCAGCTTGTCCAGAACCCTTGCGGCCCAGCATTTT

v_call: TRBV7-7
j_call: TRBJ2-5
clone_size: -
d_call: -
cdr3_aa: CASSLRLQETQYF
cdr3_nt: TGTGCCAGCAGCTTACGACTGCAAGAGACCCAGTACTTC

v_call: TRBV6-5
j_call: TRBJ2-7
clone_size: -
d_call: -
cdr3_aa: CASSYQGFYEQYF
cdr3_nt: TGTGCCAGCAGTTATCAGGGTTTCTACGAGCAGTACTTC

v_call: TRBV3-1
j_call: TRBJ2-1
clone_size: few
d_call: -
cdr3_aa: CASSQGPRGASHEQFF
cdr3_nt: TGTGCCAGCAGCCAAGGGCCTCGCGGGGCTTCCCATGAGCAGTTCTTC

v_call: TRBV12-3/TRBV12-4
j_call: TRBJ1-1
clone_size: few
d_call: -
cdr3_aa: CASSPRWGRSGAFF
cdr3_nt: TGTGCCAGCAGTCCCCGCTGGGGGAGGAGTGGGGCTTTCTTT

v_call: TRBV12-3/TRBV12-4
j_call: TRBJ1-1
clone_size: few
d_call: TRBD1
cdr3_aa: CASTSTGGSTEAFF
cdr3_nt: TGTGCCAGCACCTCTACAGGGGGTAGCACTGAAGCTTTCTTT

v_call: TRBV20-1
j_call: TRBJ2-1
clone_size: -
d_call: -
cdr3_aa: CSAFLRPSYNEQFF
cdr3_nt: TGCAGTGCCTTTCTCCGACCGAGCTACAATGAGCAGTTCTTC

v_call: TRBV4-3
j_call: TRBJ2-1
clone_size: -
d_call: TRBD1
cdr3_aa: CASSPSWGQGTNEQFF
cdr3_nt: TGCGCCAGCAGCCCATCATGGGGACAGGGCACCAATGAGCAGTTCTTC

v_call: TRBV18
j_call: TRBJ2-5
clone_size: few
d_call: -
cdr3_aa: CASSPGQYSPSTIGTQYF
cdr3_nt: TGTGCCAGCTCACCCGGGCAATACTCCCCATCGACCATAGGGACCCAGTACTTC

v_call: TRBV10-3
j_call: TRBJ1-2
clone_size: -
d_call: TRBD1
cdr3_aa: CAGAGQGTYGYTF
cdr3_nt: TGTGCCGGGGCCGGACAGGGGACCTATGGCTACACCTTC

v_call: TRBV20-1
j_call: TRBJ1-5
clone_size: few
d_call: -
cdr3_aa: CSARRILESNQPQHF
cdr3_nt: TGCAGTGCCAGGAGGATTCTAGAAAGCAATCAGCCCCAGCATTTT

v_call: TRBV7-2
j_call: TRBJ1-2
clone_size: -
d_call: -
cdr3_aa: CASNRDVRGYGYTF
cdr3_nt: TGTGCCAGCAACCGAGACGTGAGGGGTTATGGCTACACCTTC

v_call: TRBV7-9
j_call: TRBJ1-4
clone_size: few
d_call: TRBD1
cdr3_aa: CASSPGDRGLEKLFF
cdr3_nt: TGTGCCAGCAGCCCGGGGGACAGGGGACTCGAAAAACTGTTTTTT

v_call: TRBV7-2
j_call: TRBJ1-2
clone_size: -
d_call: -
cdr3_aa: CASSSRGFGVGVSNYGYTF
cdr3_nt: TGTGCCAGCAGCTCCCGTGGGTTTGGCGTTGGAGTATCTAACTATGGCTACACCTTC

v_call: TRBV6-6
j_call: TRBJ1-1
clone_size: -
d_call: TRBD1
cdr3_aa: CASSSGRSLYRQGVEAFF
cdr3_nt: TGTGCCAGCAGTTCTGGGCGGTCCCTGTATAGACAGGGCGTTGAAGCTTTCTTT

v_call: TRBV4-1
j_call: TRBJ1-1
clone_size: few
d_call: -
cdr3_aa: CASSQVSRGTTEAFF
cdr3_nt: TGCGCCAGCAGCCAAGTTTCCCGGGGGACCACTGAAGCTTTCTTT

v_call: TRBV7-2
j_call: TRBJ1-2
clone_size: few
d_call: -
cdr3_aa: CASSLSSRFNYGYTF
cdr3_nt: TGTGCCAGCAGCTTAAGTTCCAGATTTAACTATGGCTACACCTTC

v_call: TRBV20-1
j_call: TRBJ2-7
clone_size: few
d_call: TRBD2
cdr3_aa: CSASGGVSYEQYF
cdr3_nt: TGCAGTGCTAGCGGGGGGGTTTCCTACGAGCAGTACTTC

v_call: TRBV10-3
j_call: TRBJ2-3
clone_size: -
d_call: TRBD1
cdr3_aa: CAIRATDRGGDTQYF
cdr3_nt: TGTGCCATCAGGGCCACGGACAGGGGAGGAGATACGCAGTATTTT

v_call: TRBV10-3
j_call: TRBJ1-3
clone_size: few
d_call: TRBD1
cdr3_aa: CAISLGQGGNTIYF
cdr3_nt: TGTGCCATCAGTCTTGGACAGGGTGGAAACACCATATATTTT

v_call: TRBV12-3/TRBV12-4
j_call: TRBJ2-1
clone_size: few
d_call: TRBD2
cdr3_aa: CASTPSASGGANNEQFF
cdr3_nt: TGTGCCAGCACCCCATCGGCTAGCGGGGGGGCCAACAATGAGCAGTTCTTC